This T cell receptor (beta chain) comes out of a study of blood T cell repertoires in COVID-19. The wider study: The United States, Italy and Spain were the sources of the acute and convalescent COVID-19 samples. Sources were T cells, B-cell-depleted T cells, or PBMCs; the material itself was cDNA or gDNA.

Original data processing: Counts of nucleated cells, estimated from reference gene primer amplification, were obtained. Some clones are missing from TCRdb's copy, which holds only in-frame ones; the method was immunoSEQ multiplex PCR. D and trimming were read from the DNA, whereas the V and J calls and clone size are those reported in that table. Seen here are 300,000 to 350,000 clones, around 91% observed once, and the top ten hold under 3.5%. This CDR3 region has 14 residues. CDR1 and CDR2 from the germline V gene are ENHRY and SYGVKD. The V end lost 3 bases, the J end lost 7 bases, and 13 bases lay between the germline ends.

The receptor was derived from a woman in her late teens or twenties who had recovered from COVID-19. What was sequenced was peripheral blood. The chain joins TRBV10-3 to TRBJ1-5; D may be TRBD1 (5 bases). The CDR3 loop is CAISDFQGHQPQHF. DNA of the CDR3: TGTGCCATCAGTGACTTTCAGGGCCACCAGCCCCAGCATTTT.